One sample yielded the 25 T cell receptor beta chains listed below, sequenced in a study of T-cell memory formation after mild COVID-19. TCRdb passed the 5' RACE reads through MiXCR, listing each CDR3 protein once. The table shows about 200,000 distinct CDR3 sequences, with 16% occurring only once. Material for sequencing was PBMCs or a T cell subset sorted from them (not recorded which). These receptors originate from an adult woman who had mild COVID-19 (a few samples of this study predate the infection). Cell type and time point are not known.

The gene calls are TRBV20-1 and TRBJ1-2; 9 bases are a match to TRBD1. Germline CDR1 DFQATT, CDR2 SNEGSKA (reference sequence). Unmatched junction bases numbered 8, after V lost 5 bases and J lost 4 bases. The CDR3 runs 14 residues. The CDR3 DNA sequence: TGCAGTGCTCCCACAGGGGGCGTATTCTATGGCTACACCTTC. Its protein is CSAPTGGVFYGYTF.

This clonotype was counted between two and nine times. In DNA form, the CDR3 reads TGCAGTGCTAGAGACCCGACTTCGAACACTGAAGCTTTCTTT. It encodes CSARDPTSNTEAFF. This chain uses TRBV20-1 with TRBJ1-1; D is uncertain. The CDR3 runs to 14 residues. Germline V CDR1 and CDR2: DFQATT, SNEGSKA (reference sequence). V lost 0 bases, J lost 1 base, and 9 bases lay in between.

This chain joins TRBV3-1 and TRBJ1-6, with 8 bases that match TRBD1. Germline CDR1 reads LGHDT; CDR2 reads YNNKEL (reference sequence). This CDR3 region has 14 residues. Unmatched junction bases numbered 4, after V lost 1 base and J lost 11 bases. The CDR3 DNA reads as TGTGCCAGCAGCCAAGGGGACAGGCTTCCACCCCTCCACTTT. It translates to CASSQGDRLPPLHF.

This clonotype showed up just a few times. The CDR3: CASSYRTGVNTEAFF. CDR3 nucleotide sequence: TGTGCCAGCTCATATCGAACGGGGGTAAACACTGAAGCTTTCTTT. The V call is TRBV18, the J call TRBJ1-1, with D possibly TRBD1 on 5 matching bases. V shed 5 bases and J shed 2 bases, with 15 bases lying between them. Germline V gene lookup returns CDR1 KGHSH and CDR2 LQKENI. CDR3 length: 15 residues.

The chain couples TRBV7-2 to TRBJ1-2; 7 bases line up with TRBD1. This CDR3 is built from 14 residues. Germline loops: CDR1 SGHTA, CDR2 FQGNSA. The ends lost 5 bases at V and 3 bases at J; junction bases unmatched: 6. DNA for the CDR3: TGTGCCAGCAGCCCCAGGGGGTTATACTATGGCTACACCTTC. It yields the protein CASSPRGLYYGYTF.

This clonotype appeared a few times. The CDR3 region has the DNA TGTGCCAGCAGCTTCGGCGTAGCGAACACCGGGGAGCTGTTTTTT. Translated, it gives CASSFGVANTGELFF. J is TRBJ2-2 and V is TRBV5-5; no clear D gene. Trimming removed 2 bases from V and 0 bases from J, with 8 bases in between. The CDR3 covers 15 residues. The germline gives CDR1 SGHKS, CDR2 YYEKEE (reference sequence).

The chain links TRBV5-1 to TRBJ2-1; 7 bases match TRBD2. There are 15 residues in the CDR3. V lost 3 bases and J lost 4; bases outside the gene matches: 7. Germline CDR1 reads SGHRS; CDR2 reads YFSETQ. CDR3 coding DNA: TGCGCCAGCAGCTCCACTAGCGAGAGTTACAATGAGCAGTTCTTC. It specifies CASSSTSESYNEQFF.

This clonotype was recorded only once. V and J are TRBV2 and TRBJ2-2; the match to TRBD2 covers 8 bases. The germline CDR1 and CDR2 sequences are SNHLY and FYNNEI. V was pared by 5 bases and J by 9 bases, with 5 bases of the junction left unmatched. CDR3 size: 13 residues. CDR3 loop: CASSTGGRRELFF. The DNA for the CDR3 is TGTGCCAGCAGTACGGGAGGGCGCCGGGAGCTGTTTTTT. The whole variable domain, filled in from reference TRBV2 and TRBJ2-2, reads EPEVTQTPSHQVTQMGQEVILRCVPISNHLYFYWYRQILGQKVEFLVSFYNNEISEKSEIFDDQFSVERPDGSNFTLKIRSTKLEDSAMYFCASSTGGRRELFFGEGSRLTVL.

The chain employs TRBV5-1 and TRBJ2-7, with 9 nucleotides matching TRBD2. The CDR3 length is 13 residues. Losses at the gene ends were 4 bases for V and 4 bases for J; bases not matched to a gene: 3. Germline V gives CDR1 SGHRS, CDR2 YFSETQ. The CDR3 loop reads CASSPREGYEQYF. In DNA, the CDR3 is TGCGCCAGCAGCCCGCGGGAGGGGTACGAGCAGTACTTC.

This chain joins TRBV5-1 and TRBJ2-1; 8 positions match TRBD2. This CDR3 has 15 residues. Unmatched junction bases numbered 3, after V lost 4 bases and J lost 0 bases. Germline V gene lookup returns CDR1 SGHRS and CDR2 YFSETQ. DNA for the CDR3: TGCGCCAGCAGCGGGGCGGGGGGCTCCTACAATGAGCAGTTCTTC. This encodes CASSGAGGSYNEQFF.

The chain couples TRBV7-9 to TRBJ1-6; D unresolved. The CDR3 runs to 15 residues. The V and J ends lost 1 base and 13 bases respectively, with 17 bases between them. Per germline, CDR1 SEHNR and CDR2 FQNEAQ (reference sequence). CDR3 DNA sequence: TGTGCCAGCAGCTTAGAAACCCCCAGTTTCTCGCCCCTCCACTTT. As protein: CASSLETPSFSPLHF.

This clonotype was seen many times. V is TRBV5-6 and J is TRBJ2-3, with 7 bases that match TRBD2. J was trimmed by 2 bases and V by 4 bases; bases with no gene match: 13. Germline V lookup: CDR1 SGHDT, CDR2 YYEEEE. The length of the CDR3 is 17 residues. CDR3 sequence (DNA): TGTGCCAGCAGCCCCAACGCCGGGACTAAGAACACAGATACGCAGTATTTT. Its translation: CASSPNAGTKNTDTQYF.

The genes are TRBV6-2 or TRBV6-3 and TRBJ2-1; TRBD2 aligns across 8 bases. Germline CDR1 reads MNHEY; CDR2 reads SVGEGT. The CDR3 contains 15 residues. With 4 bases clipped from V and 5 bases from J, the junction kept 7 bases outside the gene matches. CDR3 in amino acids: CASSSSGSRDNEQFF. As DNA, the CDR3 is TGTGCCAGCAGTTCGAGCGGGAGTAGGGACAATGAGCAGTTCTTC.

CDR3: CASRSIEGASSYGYTF. CDR3 nucleotide sequence: TGTGCCAGCAGATCCATAGAGGGGGCCAGTAGTTATGGCTACACCTTC. The genes are TRBV11-2 and TRBJ1-2; 7 positions agree with TRBD1. This CDR3 is built from 16 residues. With V trimmed by 6 bases and J by 5 bases, 15 bases remained unmatched. The germline gives CDR1 SGHAT, CDR2 FQNNGV.

This clonotype was seen more than once but under ten times. V and J are TRBV7-2 and TRBJ2-5; D uncertain. The CDR3 covers 15 residues. Germline V gene sequence: CDR1 SGHTA, CDR2 FQGNSA. V was shortened by 1 base and J by 4 bases, with 13 bases between the two germline ends. The CDR3 loop reads CASSLGVARTETQYF. The CDR3 DNA sequence: TGTGCCAGCAGCTTAGGGGTTGCGCGGACAGAGACCCAGTACTTC.

V is TRBV2 and J is TRBJ1-3; D is perhaps TRBD1 (6 bases). The V end was cut by 4 bases, the J end by 0 bases, with 16 bases between. Germline values: CDR1 SNHLY, CDR2 FYNNEI. This CDR3 region has 17 residues. CDR3 residues: CASSVTGMATSGNTIYF. CDR3 coding DNA: TGTGCCAGCAGTGTAACAGGGATGGCAACCTCTGGAAACACCATATATTTT.

This clonotype came up a few times. CDR3: CAGRDPGNYGYTF. For the CDR3, the DNA is TGTGCCGGGAGGGACCCCGGGAACTATGGCTACACCTTC. The genes are TRBV6-1 and TRBJ1-2; a weak D match, TRBD1 (5 bases). The germline V and J ends were trimmed by 11 bases and 2 bases, with 15 bases remaining between them. CDR3 length: 13 residues. CDR1 and CDR2 from the germline V gene are MNHNS and SASEGT.

This clonotype was found a few times. This CDR3 reads CASKVSEQYF. The CDR3 DNA follows: TGTGCCAGCAAGGTCAGCGAGCAGTACTTC. This chain joins TRBV21-1 and TRBJ2-7. TRBV21-1 is labeled a pseudogene. This CDR3 is built from 10 residues.

The rearrangement links TRBV4-1 to TRBJ1-2; 7 nucleotides line up with TRBD1. V lost 4 bases to trimming and J lost 4 bases; unmatched junction nucleotides: 3. CDR3 length: 13 amino acids. Germline V gene lookup returns CDR1 MGHRA and CDR2 YSYEKL. The CDR3 region is CASSPGTVYGYTF. CDR3 in DNA: TGCGCCAGCAGCCCTGGGACAGTCTATGGCTACACCTTC.

This clonotype was recorded a few times. J is TRBJ1-4 and V is TRBV9; weak D call: TRBD1 (6 bases). Germline CDR1 SGDLS, CDR2 YYNGEE. This CDR3 has 16 amino acids. The V end was cut by 2 bases, the J end by 4 bases, with 15 bases between. The CDR3 region is CASSVGFGQINEKLFF. CDR3 nucleotides: TGTGCCAGCAGCGTTGGGTTTGGACAGATTAATGAAAAACTGTTTTTT.

The chain links TRBV5-1 to TRBJ2-5, with D maybe TRBD2 (5 bases). V lost 4 bases, J lost 5 bases, and 18 bases lay in between. The length of the CDR3 is 15 residues. Germline V gives CDR1 SGHRS, CDR2 YFSETQ. CDR3 coding DNA: TGCGCCAGCAGCACACAAACTAGGGTTCCGGAGACCCAGTACTTC. It translates to CASSTQTRVPETQYF.

The gene calls are TRBV11-2 and TRBJ2-5; 7 bases are shared with TRBD1. Germline trimming cut 6 bases from V and 3 bases from J; bases unmatched to any gene: 10. Germline CDR1 SGHAT, CDR2 FQNNGV. This CDR3 has 15 residues. The CDR3 DNA is TGTGCCAGCAGGACAATCCGGGACAGAGAAGAGACCCAGTACTTC. This gives the protein CASRTIRDREETQYF.

This clonotype was recorded a few times. The chain carries TRBV5-1 and TRBJ2-3; 15 bases align to TRBD2. The CDR3 is 18 amino acids. The V gene end was trimmed by 3 bases and the J gene end by 2 bases; junction bases not matched to a gene: 7. The germline CDR1 and CDR2 sequences are SGHRS and YFSETQ. Here the CDR3 reads CASSYGTSGRTLTDTQYF. As DNA, the CDR3 is TGCGCCAGCAGCTACGGGACTAGCGGGAGGACCCTCACAGATACGCAGTATTTT.

The chain couples TRBV5-1 to TRBJ2-5, with D perhaps TRBD1 or TRBD2 (5 bases each). Germline assignment: CDR1 SGHRS and CDR2 YFSETQ. The germline V and J ends were trimmed by 0 bases and 5 bases, with 14 bases remaining between them. The CDR3 has 15 amino acids. The CDR3 reads CASSLAGAPRETQYF. DNA of the CDR3: TGCGCCAGCAGCTTGGCCGGGGCCCCCCGTGAGACCCAGTACTTC.

The chain uses TRBV30 and TRBJ2-6; TRBD2 is a possible D gene (6 bases). Trimming removed 2 bases at V and 4 bases at J, with 15 bases between. Germline lookup yields CDR1 GTSNPN and CDR2 SVGIG (reference sequence). This CDR3 is built from 16 residues. The CDR3 DNA is TGTGCCTGGAGTCGGGGGACCCTACTGGGGGCCAACGTCCTGACTTTC. Translating gives CAWSRGTLLGANVLTF.